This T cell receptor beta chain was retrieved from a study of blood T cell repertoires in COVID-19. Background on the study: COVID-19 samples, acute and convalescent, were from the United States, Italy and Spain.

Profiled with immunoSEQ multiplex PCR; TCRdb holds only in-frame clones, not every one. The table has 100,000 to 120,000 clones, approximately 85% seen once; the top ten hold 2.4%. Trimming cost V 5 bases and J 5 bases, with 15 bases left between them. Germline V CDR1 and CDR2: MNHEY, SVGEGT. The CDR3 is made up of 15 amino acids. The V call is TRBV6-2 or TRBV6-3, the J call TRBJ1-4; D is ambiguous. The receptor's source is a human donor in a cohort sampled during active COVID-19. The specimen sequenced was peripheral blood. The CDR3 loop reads CASSRQTGGNEKLFF. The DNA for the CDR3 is TGTGCCAGCAGTCGGCAGACCGGCGGGAATGAAAAACTGTTTTTT.